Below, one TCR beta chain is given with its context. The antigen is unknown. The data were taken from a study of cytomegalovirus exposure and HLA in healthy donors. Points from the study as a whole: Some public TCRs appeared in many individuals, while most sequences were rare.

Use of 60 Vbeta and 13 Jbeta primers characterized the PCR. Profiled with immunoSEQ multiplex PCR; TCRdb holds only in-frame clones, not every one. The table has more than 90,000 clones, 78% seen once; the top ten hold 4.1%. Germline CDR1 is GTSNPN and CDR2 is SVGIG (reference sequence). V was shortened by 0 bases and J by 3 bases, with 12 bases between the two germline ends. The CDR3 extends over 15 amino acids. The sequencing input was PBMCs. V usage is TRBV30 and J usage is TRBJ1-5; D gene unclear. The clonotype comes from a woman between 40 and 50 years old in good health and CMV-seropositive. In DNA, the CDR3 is TGTGCCTGGAGTGTGAGTGGAGGGATCAATCAGCCCCAGCATTTT. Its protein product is CAWSVSGGINQPQHF.